Included here is one TCR beta chain sequence, with context. This sample was taken from a study of T cell repertoires in cytomegalovirus infection. The CDR3 spans 15 residues. Germline values: CDR1 MNHEY, CDR2 SVGAGI. V dropped 5 bases and J dropped 7 bases, with 15 bases sitting between them. TCRdb reprocessed the reads via MiXCR and lists one record per CDR3 protein. Of hundreds of thousands of distinct CDR3 sequences in the sample, about 11% were seen once. Material: PBMCs. The chain employs TRBV6-5 and TRBJ1-6; D call uncertain. This receptor was identified in a human donor in good health (CMV status not recorded). Some clones in this sample may be carry-over from other donors' samples. CDR3 sequence reads: CASSLRFRLNSPLHF. CDR3 bases: TGTGCCAGCAGTCTCAGATTCAGGCTAAATTCACCCCTCCACTTT.